This TCR beta chain was recovered during a study of tumour-infiltrating T cells in Burkitt lymphoma. Overall study context: The Burkitt lymphoma cohort spanned all epidemiological subtypes. Overall study results and limits: Several public clonotypes were shared across many Burkitt lymphoma patients.

As for this clone: The antigen is undetermined.

Here immunoSEQ multiplex PCR was the method, and the copy in TCRdb shows in-frame clones only, minus some. The sample shows tens of thousands of clones, about a third of them seen only once. The germline V gene encodes CDR1 SQVTM and CDR2 ANQGSEA. V gave up 4 bases and J gave up 5 bases, with 9 bases separating them. The CDR3 loop spans 12 amino acids. Sequenced input: tumor tissue. The clonotype originates from a human donor with Burkitt lymphoma. The V gene is TRBV29-1, the J gene TRBJ2-1, with D unresolved. CDR3 sequence reads: CSVGFRNNEQFF. The CDR3 DNA reads TGCAGCGTTGGATTCAGAAACAATGAGCAGTTCTTC.